The clone carrying this T cell receptor beta chain was seen a handful of times. These data are taken from a study of blood T cell repertoires in COVID-19. In the study overall: The United States, Italy and Spain were the sources of the acute and convalescent COVID-19 samples. Nucleic acid was either cDNA or gDNA, and it came from T cells, B-cell-depleted T cells, or PBMCs.

In the source study's methods: The authors estimated nucleated cell counts from reference gene primer amplification. Data came from immunoSEQ multiplex PCR; TCRdb stores just in-frame clones and leaves some out. That table furnishes V, J and clone size, whereas the DNA furnished D and trimming. Here the sample spans 150,000 to 200,000 clones, around 83% being singletons. The source material was peripheral blood. This clonotype was obtained from a man aged 18 to 29 with acute or convalescent COVID-19.

This chain's CDR3 is CASSPETANSPLHF. The CDR3 DNA reads as TGTGCCAGCTCACCAGAGACAGCAAATTCACCCCTCCACTTT. The chain carries TRBV18 and TRBJ1-6; possibly TRBD1 for D (5 bases). Per the germline V gene, CDR1 is KGHSH and CDR2 is LQKENI. The CDR3 spans 14 residues. The V end lost 2 bases, the J end lost 7 bases, and 9 bases lay between the germline ends.